A selection of T cell receptor beta chains follows, all from one sample in a study of Graves' ophthalmopathy and Graves' hyperthyroidism. TCRdb processed the multiplex PCR reads anew with MiXCR; each CDR3 protein has one entry. The sample records approximately 480,000 distinct CDR3 sequences, approximately 15% being singletons. Sequencing used blood. The receptors were gathered from a woman aged 25 to 45 with Graves' ophthalmopathy. Each CDR3 is given with its conserved first and last residue. D genes are given only for firm matches. Only part of the rows carry a size: once, few, many, or a class if the clone is expanded.

TRBJ1-1 many TRBD1 TRBV6-1 TGTGCCAGCAGACAAGCGACAGGGGCTCGGAACACTGAAGCTTTCTTT CASRQATGARNTEAFF
TRBJ2-7 many - TRBV12-3/TRBV12-4 TGTGCCAGCAGCCCCTACAGGGTAGGAACCTACGAGCAGTACTTC CASSPYRVGTYEQYF
TRBJ2-5 - - TRBV12-3/TRBV12-4 TGTGCCAGCAGTTTACGCCAGGGTATGGGTGAGACCCAGTACTTC CASSLRQGMGETQYF
TRBJ1-1 - - TRBV7-2 TGTGCCAGCAGCCCCGCAGGGGCTCGCACTGAAGCTTTCTTT CASSPAGARTEAFF
TRBJ1-4 - - TRBV12-3/TRBV12-4 TGTGCCAGCAGCCCGATGTATCAGAGGAATGAAAAACTGTTTTTT CASSPMYQRNEKLFF
TRBJ2-7 - TRBD1 TRBV6-1 TGTGCCAGCAGTGTTACAGGGGGCAGGAAGGAGCAGTACTTC CASSVTGGRKEQYF
TRBJ1-2 - - TRBV6-5 TGTGCCAGCAGTTACTCTGGGAACACTCACTATGGCTACACCTTC CASSYSGNTHYGYTF
TRBJ1-2 many TRBD1 TRBV27 TGTGCCAGCAGTTCCGGGACAGGGAGATATGGCTACACCTTC CASSSGTGRYGYTF
TRBJ2-5 many TRBD2 TRBV2 TGTGCCAGCACTTACGGGGGGGCGTCAGAGACCCAGTACTTC CASTYGGASETQYF
TRBJ1-1 few - TRBV29-1 TGCAGCGCGGGATGGGTTCGCGGCACTGAAGCTTTCTTT CSAGWVRGTEAFF
TRBJ1-1 - - TRBV9 TGTGCCAGCAGCCCGAGCGGTGGAGCGGGTACTGAAGCTTTCTTT CASSPSGGAGTEAFF
TRBJ1-1 many - TRBV6-1 TGTGCCAGCAGCGATTACACTGAAGCTTTCTTT CASSDYTEAFF
TRBJ2-3 many TRBD2 TRBV7-2 TGTGCCAGCAGCTTTAGCGGGCTCGGCACAGATACGCAGTATTTT CASSFSGLGTDTQYF
TRBJ2-7 many - TRBV2 TGTGCCAGCAGTGGGGGACTGTCCTACGAGCAGTACTTC CASSGGLSYEQYF
TRBJ2-5 - - TRBV30 TGTGCCTGGAGTGGGACAGCTCAAGAGACCCAGTACTTC CAWSGTAQETQYF
TRBJ2-7 many TRBD1 TRBV7-3 TGTGCCAGCAGCGTTACCGGGACAGGACACTACGAGCAGTACTTC CASSVTGTGHYEQYF
TRBJ1-1 many - TRBV2 TGTGCCAGCGCCGGACCGACTACGTTCTTT CASAGPTTFF
TRBJ1-6 many - TRBV12-3/TRBV12-4 TGTGCCAGCAGGCCAGGTTTCTATAATTCACCCCTCCACTTT CASRPGFYNSPLHF
TRBJ2-7 many TRBD1 TRBV6-1 TGTGCCAGCAGTGACGGAAGGACAGGGTTCTACGAGCAGTACTTC CASSDGRTGFYEQYF
TRBJ2-5 few TRBD2 TRBV5-1 TGCGCCAGCAGCCCGTGGGGGGGTACCTACCAAGAGACCCAGTACTTC CASSPWGGTYQETQYF
TRBJ1-1 many TRBD1 TRBV7-9 TGTGCCAGCAGCTTAGGACAGGGTGACACTGAAGCTTTCTTT CASSLGQGDTEAFF
TRBJ1-1 - - TRBV6-1 TGTGCCAGCAGTGAAGCGTATCGACAGATCAACACTGAAGCTTTCTTT CASSEAYRQINTEAFF
TRBJ1-1 many - TRBV3-1 TGTGCCAGCAGCCAAGATCAACGGGGCAGGGCTGAAGCTTTCTTT CASSQDQRGRAEAFF
TRBJ1-1 many - TRBV27 TGTGCCAGCAGTTTAATCGGGGGTGAAGCTTTCTTT CASSLIGGEAFF
TRBJ1-5 - TRBD1 TRBV10-2 TGCGCCAGCAGTCTTGGGACAGTTCTAAATCAGCCCCAGCATTTT CASSLGTVLNQPQHF
TRBJ2-6 many - TRBV15 TGTGCCACCAGCCAAAATACAGGGTTCGGGGCCAACGTCCTGACTTTC CATSQNTGFGANVLTF
TRBJ2-2 many TRBD2 TRBV5-4 TGTGCCAGCAGACTAGCGGGAGGCCCGGATTGGGACACCGGGGAGCTGTTTTTT CASRLAGGPDWDTGELFF
TRBJ1-5 - - TRBV20-1 TGCAGTGCTAGAGGGGGGCCACGAAGCGGCCCCCAGCATTTT CSARGGPRSGPQHF
TRBJ2-2 many TRBD1 TRBV28 TGTGCCAGCTTTACAGGGGTCGGGACCGGGGAGCTGTTTTTT CASFTGVGTGELFF
TRBJ2-7 many - TRBV27 TGTGCCAGCAGTTCCAATCGTAGAGGCGAGCAGTACTTC CASSSNRRGEQYF
TRBJ2-2 - TRBD1 TRBV6-1 TGTGCCAGCAGTGCTTGGGGACAGGGGAACACCGGGGAGCTGTTTTTT CASSAWGQGNTGELFF
TRBJ1-5 many TRBD1 TRBV6-1 TGTGCCAGCAGGGGACAGCTCAATCAGCCCCAGCATTTT CASRGQLNQPQHF
TRBJ2-2 many - TRBV2 TGTGCCAGCAGGGGAGTGGATTTAGTCGGGGAGCTGGTTTTT CASRGVDLVGELVF
TRBJ2-4 - TRBD1 TRBV6-5 TGTGCCAGCAGTTCCGACTCACCGGGACAGAAAAACATTCAGTACTTC CASSSDSPGQKNIQYF
TRBJ1-1 many - TRBV5-1 TGCGCCAGCAGCTTGGGAAGCTGGACCGTGAACACTGAAGCTTTCTTT CASSLGSWTVNTEAFF
TRBJ2-7 few - TRBV11-2 TGTGCCAGCAGCCTGGACACGGAATACGAGCAGTACTTC CASSLDTEYEQYF
TRBJ2-5 many - TRBV6-2/TRBV6-3 TGTGCCAGCAATTCACCCGGGACATACCAAGAGACCCAGTACTTC CASNSPGTYQETQYF
TRBJ1-5 many - TRBV20-1 TGCAGTCTTAGGGGTGGAAATCAGCCCCAGCATTTT CSLRGGNQPQHF
TRBJ1-6 many TRBD1 TRBV6-6 TGTGCCAGCAGTTACCAACTACAGGGGCGCCTTGGTAATTCACCCCTCCACTTT CASSYQLQGRLGNSPLHF
TRBJ1-1 many - TRBV6-2/TRBV6-3 TGTGCCACTCGCCGCCAGATGAACACTGAAGCTTTCTTT CATRRQMNTEAFF
TRBJ1-1 many TRBD1 TRBV12-3/TRBV12-4 TGTGCCAGCATCTACAGGGGGCAGATGGGGGCTTTCTTT CASIYRGQMGAFF
TRBJ1-1 many - TRBV28 TGTGCCAGCTGGGTGGTCGGTGAAGCTTTCTTT CASWVVGEAFF
TRBJ2-4 few TRBD1 TRBV28 TGTGCCAGCAGTTTCACCTTTTCGGACAGGGAATCCAAAAACATTCAGTACTTC CASSFTFSDRESKNIQYF
TRBJ2-2 many TRBD1 TRBV5-1 TGCGCCAGCAGCCCCACGGGACAGGACACCGGGGAGCTGTTTTTT CASSPTGQDTGELFF
TRBJ1-2 - TRBD1 TRBV9 TGTGCCAGCAGCCCGACCCCGACAGGGGACGGCTACACCTTC CASSPTPTGDGYTF
TRBJ2-7 many TRBD2 TRBV20-1 TGCAGTGCTAGACCCAGCGGGAGGGTTCATAGGTACGAGCAGTACTTC CSARPSGRVHRYEQYF
TRBJ1-2 many - TRBV12-3/TRBV12-4 TGTGCCAGCAGTCTTATGACAAACAGGGACTACACCTTC CASSLMTNRDYTF
TRBJ2-7 many - TRBV11-2 TGTGCCTCTAGTTGGGGGAACGAGCAGTACTTC CASSWGNEQYF
TRBJ2-5 many - TRBV6-1 TGTGCCAGCAGCCAAGGAACAGGGCGGGAGACCCAGTACTTC CASSQGTGRETQYF
TRBJ1-2 - TRBD1 TRBV11-2 TGTGCCAGCAGCTTAGATCGGCGCAGACAGGGGTACTATGGCTACACCTTC CASSLDRRRQGYYGYTF
TRBJ2-5 once - TRBV6-5 TGTGCCAGCAGTTACAGGGTGGACGAGACCCAGTACTTC CASSYRVDETQYF
TRBJ1-5 many - TRBV12-3/TRBV12-4 TGTGCCAGCAGTTCCGGACGGGACGGGGCGAATCAGCCCCAGCATTTT CASSSGRDGANQPQHF
TRBJ2-7 - - TRBV6-1 TGTGCCAGCAGTGAAGGCGGGGACGCTTTCTCCTACGAGCAGTACTTC CASSEGGDAFSYEQYF
TRBJ2-7 - - TRBV4-1 TGCGCCAGCAGCCGGAACCGACTCTCCTACGAGCAGTACTTC CASSRNRLSYEQYF
TRBJ1-2 many - TRBV28 TGTGCCAGCACCGAGGGACAAAACTATGGCTACACCTTC CASTEGQNYGYTF
TRBJ1-5 many TRBD1 TRBV20-1 TGCAGTGCTATCCGGGACAGGGGTGGTAATCAGCCCCAGCATTTT CSAIRDRGGNQPQHF
TRBJ1-5 many - TRBV30 TGTGCCTGGAGTCCTCAGGTCTCCAATCAGCCCCAGCATTTT CAWSPQVSNQPQHF
TRBJ2-7 many - TRBV27 TGTGCCAGCAGTTTATCCCTAGTTTACTCCTACGAGCAGTACTTC CASSLSLVYSYEQYF
TRBJ1-5 many - TRBV12-3/TRBV12-4 TGTGCCAGCGGGAGGCGGGGGCGGAATCAGCCCCAGCATTTT CASGRRGRNQPQHF